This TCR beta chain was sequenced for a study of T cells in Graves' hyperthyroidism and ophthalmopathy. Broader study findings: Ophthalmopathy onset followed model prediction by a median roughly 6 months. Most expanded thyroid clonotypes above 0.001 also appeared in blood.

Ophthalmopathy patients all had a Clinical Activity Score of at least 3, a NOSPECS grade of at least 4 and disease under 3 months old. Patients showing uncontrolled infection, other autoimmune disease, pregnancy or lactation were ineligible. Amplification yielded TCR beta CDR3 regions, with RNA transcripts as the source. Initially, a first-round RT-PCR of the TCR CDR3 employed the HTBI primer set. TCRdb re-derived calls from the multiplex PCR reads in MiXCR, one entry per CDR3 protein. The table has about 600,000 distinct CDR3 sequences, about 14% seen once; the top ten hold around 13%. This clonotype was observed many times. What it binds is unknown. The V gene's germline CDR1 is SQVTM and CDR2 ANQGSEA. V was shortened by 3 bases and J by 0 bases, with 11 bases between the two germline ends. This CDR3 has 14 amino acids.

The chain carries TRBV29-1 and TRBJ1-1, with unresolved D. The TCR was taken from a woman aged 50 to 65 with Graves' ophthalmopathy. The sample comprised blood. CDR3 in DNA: TGCAGCGTTGACGGGTCAGCCTTGAACACTGAAGCTTTCTTT. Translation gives CSVDGSALNTEAFF. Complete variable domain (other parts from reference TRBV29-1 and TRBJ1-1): SAVISQKPSRDICQRGTSLTIQCQVDSQVTMMFWYRQQPGQSLTLIATANQGSEATYESGFVIDKFPISRPNLTFSTLTVSNMSPEDSSIYLCSVDGSALNTEAFFGQGTRLTVV.